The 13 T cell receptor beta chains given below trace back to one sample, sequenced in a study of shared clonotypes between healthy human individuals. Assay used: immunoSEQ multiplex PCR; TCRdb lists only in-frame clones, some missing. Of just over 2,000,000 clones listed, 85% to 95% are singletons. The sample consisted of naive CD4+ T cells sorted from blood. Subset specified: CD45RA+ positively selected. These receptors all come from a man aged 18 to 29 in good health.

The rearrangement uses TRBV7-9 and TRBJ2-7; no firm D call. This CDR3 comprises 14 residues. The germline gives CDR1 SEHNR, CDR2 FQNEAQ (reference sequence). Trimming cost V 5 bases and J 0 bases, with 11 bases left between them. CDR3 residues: CASSESGGSYEQYF. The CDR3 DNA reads TGTGCCAGCAGCGAGTCCGGTGGCTCCTACGAGCAGTACTTC.

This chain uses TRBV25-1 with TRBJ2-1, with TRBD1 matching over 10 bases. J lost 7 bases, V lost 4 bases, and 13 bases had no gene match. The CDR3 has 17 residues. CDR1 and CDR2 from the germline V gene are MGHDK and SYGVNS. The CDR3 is CASSGMSGTGDSNEQFF. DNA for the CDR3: TGTGCCAGCAGTGGGATGTCCGGGACAGGGGATTCAAATGAGCAGTTCTTC.

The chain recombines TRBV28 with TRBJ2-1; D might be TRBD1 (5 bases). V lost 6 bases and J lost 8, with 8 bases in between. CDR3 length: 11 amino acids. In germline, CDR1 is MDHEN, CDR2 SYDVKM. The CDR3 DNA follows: TGTGCCAGCAGCCTGGGGCATGAGCAGTTCTTC. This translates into CASSLGHEQFF. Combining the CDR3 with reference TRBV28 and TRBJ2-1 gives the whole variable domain DVKVTQSSRYLVKRTGEKVFLECVQDMDHENMFWYRQDPGLGLRLIYFSYDVKMKEKGDIPEGYSVSREKKERFSLILESASTNQTSMYLCASSLGHEQFFGPGTRLTVL.

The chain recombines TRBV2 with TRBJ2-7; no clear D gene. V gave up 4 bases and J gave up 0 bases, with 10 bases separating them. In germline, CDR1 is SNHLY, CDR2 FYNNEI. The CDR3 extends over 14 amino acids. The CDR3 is CASSGLGFSYEQYF. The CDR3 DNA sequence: TGTGCCAGCAGTGGTCTAGGGTTCTCCTACGAGCAGTACTTC.

CDR3 coding DNA: TGTGCCAGCAGCTTATTACCAGGGGCCGCACTCCGCACAGATACGCAGTATTTT. Translation: CASSLLPGAALRTDTQYF. The chain recombines TRBV7-9 with TRBJ2-3; TRBD1 might be the D (6 bases). V shed 2 bases and J shed 1 base, with 19 bases lying between them. Germline values: CDR1 SEHNR, CDR2 FQNEAQ (reference sequence). The CDR3 covers 18 residues.

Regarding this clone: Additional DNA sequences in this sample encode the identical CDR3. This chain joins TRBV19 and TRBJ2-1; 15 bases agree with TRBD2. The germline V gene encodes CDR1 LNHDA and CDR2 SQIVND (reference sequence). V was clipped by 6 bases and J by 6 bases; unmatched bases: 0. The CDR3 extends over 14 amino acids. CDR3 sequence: CASRGLAGGNEQFF. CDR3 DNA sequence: TGTGCCAGTAGGGGACTAGCGGGAGGCAATGAGCAGTTCTTC.

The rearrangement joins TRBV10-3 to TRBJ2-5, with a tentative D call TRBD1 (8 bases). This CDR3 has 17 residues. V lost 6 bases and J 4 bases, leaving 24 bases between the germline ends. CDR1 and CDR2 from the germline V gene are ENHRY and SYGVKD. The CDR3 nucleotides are TGTGCCATCAGAGCACAGGGGGAGGGGTTCGCAAGAGAGACCCAGTACTTC. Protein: CAIRAQGEGFARETQYF.

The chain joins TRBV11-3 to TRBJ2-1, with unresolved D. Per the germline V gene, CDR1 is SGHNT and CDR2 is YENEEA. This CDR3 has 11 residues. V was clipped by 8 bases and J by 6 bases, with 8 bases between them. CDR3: CASSQSNEQFF. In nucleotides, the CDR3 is TGTGCCAGCTCCCAAAGCAATGAGCAGTTCTTC.

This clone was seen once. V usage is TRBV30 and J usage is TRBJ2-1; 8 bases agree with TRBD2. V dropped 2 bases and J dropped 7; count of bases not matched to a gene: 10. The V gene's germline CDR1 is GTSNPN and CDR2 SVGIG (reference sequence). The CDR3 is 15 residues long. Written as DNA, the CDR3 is TGTGCCTGGAGTCTTGGCGGGGGGCAGCGGAATGAGCAGTTCTTC. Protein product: CAWSLGGGQRNEQFF. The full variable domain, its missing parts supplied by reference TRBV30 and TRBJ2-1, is SQTIHQWPATLVQPVGSPLSLECTVEGTSNPNLYWYRQAAGRGLQLLFYSVGIGQISSEVPQNLSASRPQDRQFILSSKKLLLSDSGFYLCAWSLGGGQRNEQFFGPGTRLTVL.

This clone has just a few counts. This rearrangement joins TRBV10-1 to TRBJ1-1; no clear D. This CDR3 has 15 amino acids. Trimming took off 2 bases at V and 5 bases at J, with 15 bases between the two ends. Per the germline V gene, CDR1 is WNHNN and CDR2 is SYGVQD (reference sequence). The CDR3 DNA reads TGCGCCAGCAGTGAGGGGAGTATCGGCTTAACTGAAGCTTTCTTT. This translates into CASSEGSIGLTEAFF.

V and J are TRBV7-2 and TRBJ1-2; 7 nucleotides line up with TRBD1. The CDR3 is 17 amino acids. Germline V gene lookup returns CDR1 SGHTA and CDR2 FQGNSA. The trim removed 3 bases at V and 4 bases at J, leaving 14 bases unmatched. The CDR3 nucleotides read TGTGCCAGCAGCTTTGACAGGGTTGGTGGAGGGGGCTATGGCTACACCTTC. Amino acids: CASSFDRVGGGGYGYTF.

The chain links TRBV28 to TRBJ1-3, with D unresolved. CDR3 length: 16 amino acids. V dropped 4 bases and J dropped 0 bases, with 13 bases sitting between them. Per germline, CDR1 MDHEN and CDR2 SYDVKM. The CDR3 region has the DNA TGTGCCAGCAGTTCGCAAAACACGATCTCTGGAAACACCATATATTTT. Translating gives CASSSQNTISGNTIYF.

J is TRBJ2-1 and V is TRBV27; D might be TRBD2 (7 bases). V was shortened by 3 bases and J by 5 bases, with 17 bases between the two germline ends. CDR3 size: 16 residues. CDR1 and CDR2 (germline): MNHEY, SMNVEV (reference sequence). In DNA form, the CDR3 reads TGTGCCAGCAGTTTCGCCCGGGGGGCTGTCGACAATGAGCAGTTCTTC. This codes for CASSFARGAVDNEQFF.